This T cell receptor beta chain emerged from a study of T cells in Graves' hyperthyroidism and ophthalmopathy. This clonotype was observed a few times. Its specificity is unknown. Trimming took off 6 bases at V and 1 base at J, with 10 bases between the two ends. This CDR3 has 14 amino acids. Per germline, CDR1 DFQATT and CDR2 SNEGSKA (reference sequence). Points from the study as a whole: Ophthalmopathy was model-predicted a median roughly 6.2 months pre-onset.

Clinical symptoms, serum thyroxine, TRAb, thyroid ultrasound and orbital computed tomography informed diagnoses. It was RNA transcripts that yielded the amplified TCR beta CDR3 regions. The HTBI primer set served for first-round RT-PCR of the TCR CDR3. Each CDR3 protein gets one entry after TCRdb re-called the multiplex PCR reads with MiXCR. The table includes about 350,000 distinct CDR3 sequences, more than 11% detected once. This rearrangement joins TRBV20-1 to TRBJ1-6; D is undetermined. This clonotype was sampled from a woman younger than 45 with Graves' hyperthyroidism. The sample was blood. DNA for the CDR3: TGCAGTGCCTTGGGGTTATCCTATAATTCACCCCTCCACTTT. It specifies CSALGLSYNSPLHF.